These 23 T cell receptor beta chains were sequenced from one sample in a study of blood T cell repertoires in COVID-19. Libraries were prepared by immunoSEQ multiplex PCR; TCRdb keeps only in-frame clonotypes and omits some of them. The data show under 15,000 clones, about 92% seen once. Source material: peripheral blood. The receptors here all came from a man aged 65-85 years with active COVID-19.

V usage is TRBV27 and J usage is TRBJ2-1, with 8 bases that match TRBD1. Trimming at V came to 2 bases and at J to 4 bases, leaving 4 bases not matched to a gene. CDR3 length: 15 amino acids. Germline V gene lookup returns CDR1 MNHEY and CDR2 SMNVEV (reference sequence). CDR3 in DNA: TGTGCCAGCAGTTTAGACGGGACAGGTTACAATGAGCAGTTCTTC. This sequence encodes CASSLDGTGYNEQFF.

In its sample, this clone was seen once. The junction shows a germline mismatch at one end, possibly a read error. The rearrangement joins TRBV2 to TRBJ2-1; D possibly corresponds to TRBD2 (6 bases). The CDR3 covers 15 residues. The V gene's germline CDR1 is SNHLY and CDR2 FYNNEI. CDR3 coding DNA: TGTGCCAGCAGCGCGGGACCCACCTCCAACAATGAGCAGTTCTTC. Amino acids: CASSAGPTSNNEQFF.

The J gene is TRBJ2-1, the V gene TRBV5-4, with D maybe TRBD1 (6 bases). The CDR3 length is 14 residues. Germline assignment: CDR1 SGHNT and CDR2 YYREEE (reference sequence). V was clipped by 4 bases and J by 9 bases, with 17 bases between them. The CDR3 DNA sequence: TGTGCCAGCAGCGACGCACAGGGTACGGGTGAGCAGTTCTTC. Its protein is CASSDAQGTGEQFF. The entire variable domain, with the rest obtained from reference TRBV5-4 and TRBJ2-1, is as follows: ETGVTQSPTHLIKTRGQQVTLRCSSQSGHNTVSWYQQALGQGPQFIFQYYREEENGRGNFPPRFSGLQFPNYSSELNVNALELDDSALYLCASSDAQGTGEQFFGPGTRLTVL.

The chain carries TRBV5-4 and TRBJ1-2; TRBD1 matches 7 bases. The germline CDR1 and CDR2 sequences are SGHNT and YYREEE (reference sequence). V shed 4 bases and J 2 bases; nucleotides not matched to a gene: 8. The CDR3 covers 15 residues. The chain's CDR3 is CASSQQMTGNYGYTF. The CDR3 DNA sequence: TGTGCCAGCAGCCAACAGATGACAGGGAACTATGGCTACACCTTC.

This chain links TRBV10-2 with TRBJ2-3; 10 bases map to TRBD2. The CDR3 is 15 amino acids. The junction had 5 bases not matched to a gene; V was cut back by 5 bases and J by 3 bases. Germline V gives CDR1 WSHSY, CDR2 SAAADI. CDR3 region: CASSSGGVHTDTQYF. In DNA form, the CDR3 reads TGCGCCAGCAGTAGCGGGGGGGTTCATACAGATACGCAGTATTTT.

The chain combines TRBV20-1 with TRBJ1-4; D call uncertain. The germline V gene encodes CDR1 DFQATT and CDR2 SNEGSKA (reference sequence). V lost 5 bases to trimming and J lost 8 bases, with 6 bases between them. The CDR3 is made up of 10 amino acids. CDR3 residues: CSAAREKLFF. Here the CDR3 DNA reads TGCAGTGCTGCCAGGGAAAAACTGTTTTTT.

This sequence joins TRBV7-3 and TRBJ2-2; 10 bases line up with TRBD1. Per germline, CDR1 SGHTA and CDR2 FQGTGA. The CDR3 covers 15 residues. V lost 6 bases, J lost 8 bases, and 9 bases stayed unmatched. The CDR3 DNA follows: TGTGCCAGCAGTCCCGACAGGGGGCGGAGGGGGGAGCTGTTTTTT. The encoded protein is CASSPDRGRRGELFF. The whole variable domain, remainder taken from reference TRBV7-3 and TRBJ2-2, is GAGVSQTPSNKVTEKGKYVELRCDPISGHTALYWYRQSLGQGPEFLIYFQGTGAADDSGLPNDRFFAVRPEGSVSTLKIQRTERGDSAVYLCASSPDRGRRGELFFGEGSRLTVL.

This clone was observed a handful of times. V is TRBV5-5 and J is TRBJ1-5; D may be TRBD1 (5 bases). Germline assignment: CDR1 SGHKS and CDR2 YYEKEE (reference sequence). The CDR3 consists of 15 residues. V lost 2 bases and J 3 bases, leaving 12 bases between the germline ends. CDR3: CASSFRGSYNQPQHF. DNA of the CDR3: TGTGCCAGCAGCTTTCGGGGGAGCTACAATCAGCCCCAGCATTTT.

This clone was seen just once. V usage is TRBV19 and J usage is TRBJ2-1; no firm D call. The germline CDR1 and CDR2 sequences are LNHDA and SQIVND (reference sequence). Trimming stripped 6 bases from V and 8 bases from J, with 14 bases between. CDR3 length: 13 amino acids. The CDR3 nucleotides are TGTGCCAGTAGCTCCTACCCATCTGATGAGCAGTTCTTC. This codes for CASSSYPSDEQFF.

This clone showed up just once. The chain is built from TRBV4-2 and TRBJ1-3; the D is unclear. Germline V gives CDR1 LGHNA, CDR2 YNFKEQ. The CDR3 runs to 15 residues. Deletions cut 1 base from V and 2 bases from J, with 9 bases between. The CDR3 sequence is CASSQVAEAGNTIYF. The CDR3 region has the DNA TGTGCCAGCAGCCAAGTGGCTGAAGCTGGAAACACCATATATTTT.

The rearrangement links TRBV20-1 to TRBJ1-1, with TRBD1 matching over 7 bases. CDR3 size: 11 residues. Germline V gene sequence: CDR1 DFQATT, CDR2 SNEGSKA (reference sequence). The J segment lost 10 bases and the V segment lost 4 bases, leaving 6 bases of the junction unmatched. The CDR3 coding sequence is TGCAGTGCTAATGACCCAGGGGGAGCTTTCTTT. Translating it yields CSANDPGGAFF.

The chain carries TRBV5-1 and TRBJ2-2, with 7 bases lining up with TRBD1. The germline CDR1 and CDR2 sequences are SGHRS and YFSETQ. Trimming at V came to 5 bases and at J to 1 base, leaving 8 bases not matched to a gene. This CDR3 has 16 amino acids. CDR3 sequence reads: CASSQGVGRNTGELFF. Here the CDR3 DNA reads TGCGCCAGCAGTCAGGGGGTAGGGAGGAACACCGGGGAGCTGTTTTTT. The variable domain in full, completed from reference TRBV5-1 and TRBJ2-2, reads KAGVTQTPRYLIKTRGQQVTLSCSPISGHRSVSWYQQTPGQGLQFLFEYFSETQRNKGNFPGRFSGRQFSNSRSEMNVSTLELGDSALYLCASSQGVGRNTGELFFGEGSRLTVL.

This clone came up once. The genes are TRBV5-1 and TRBJ2-3, with D perhaps matching TRBD2 (6 bases). Germline lookup yields CDR1 SGHRS and CDR2 YFSETQ. The CDR3 contains 16 residues. V lost 3 bases and J 6 bases, leaving 20 bases between the germline ends. CDR3 bases: TGCGCCAGCAGCTGGAAACTAGCTCCGCCACGCGATACGCAGTATTTT. Its translation: CASSWKLAPPRDTQYF. The entire variable domain, with the rest obtained from reference TRBV5-1 and TRBJ2-3, is as follows: KAGVTQTPRYLIKTRGQQVTLSCSPISGHRSVSWYQQTPGQGLQFLFEYFSETQRNKGNFPGRFSGRQFSNSRSEMNVSTLELGDSALYLCASSWKLAPPRDTQYFGPGTRLTVL.

The V and J genes are TRBV7-2 and TRBJ1-6; 8 positions match TRBD1. CDR1 SGHTA and CDR2 FQGNSA come from the germline V gene. The V gene end was trimmed by 6 bases and the J gene end by 5 bases; junction bases not matched to a gene: 6. The CDR3 has 15 amino acids. CDR3 residues: CASSLQGAHNSPLHF. The CDR3 nucleotides are TGTGCCAGCAGTCTTCAGGGGGCGCATAATTCACCCCTCCACTTT.

V is TRBV7-9 and J is TRBJ1-1, with 7 bases that match TRBD1. The V gene's germline CDR1 is SEHNR and CDR2 FQNEAQ (reference sequence). V gave up 5 bases and J gave up 3 bases; unmatched junction bases: 3. This CDR3 is 13 amino acids long. The CDR3: CASSLQGDTEAFF. As DNA, the CDR3 is TGTGCCAGCAGCCTGCAGGGGGACACTGAAGCTTTCTTT.

This rearrangement joins TRBV25-1 to TRBJ2-1; possibly TRBD1 for D (6 bases). CDR1 is MGHDK, CDR2 SYGVNS, per germline. The CDR3 consists of 16 residues. Trimming left V 3 bases short and J 7 bases short, with 19 bases between. CDR3 loop: CASSDSAWGQYNEQFF. DNA of the CDR3: TGTGCCAGCAGTGATTCGGCCTGGGGGCAGTATAATGAGCAGTTCTTC. The whole variable domain, remainder taken from reference TRBV25-1 and TRBJ2-1, is EADIYQTPRYLVIGTGKKITLECSQTMGHDKMYWYQQDPGMELHLIHYSYGVNSTEKGDLSSESTVSRIRTEHFPLTLESARPSHTSQYLCASSDSAWGQYNEQFFGPGTRLTVL.

The chain carries TRBV19 and TRBJ2-2; 9 bases line up with TRBD2. Germline V gene data show CDR1 as LNHDA and CDR2 as SQIVND (reference sequence). V lost 7 bases and J lost 6; bases outside the gene matches: 12. The length of the CDR3 is 16 residues. CDR3 region: CASILSGTSRAGELFF. The CDR3 coding sequence is TGTGCCAGTATCCTCTCCGGGACTAGCAGGGCCGGGGAGCTGTTTTTT.

This rearrangement joins TRBV5-1 to TRBJ1-1, with D possibly TRBD1 on 6 matching bases. Trimming cost V 4 bases and J 3 bases, with 13 bases left between them. Germline V gives CDR1 SGHRS, CDR2 YFSETQ. The CDR3 spans 14 residues. CDR3 bases: TGCGCCAGCAGCGCCACAGGGAGGGACACTGAAGCTTTCTTT. This sequence encodes CASSATGRDTEAFF.

This clone was seen only once. V is TRBV29-1 and J is TRBJ2-3; D remains ambiguous. Germline V gene data show CDR1 as SQVTM and CDR2 as ANQGSEA. Trimming shortened V by 0 bases and J by 2 bases, and 9 bases separated the two germline ends. The CDR3 runs to 14 residues. The CDR3 spells CSVEEYRDTDTQYF. The CDR3 nucleotides read TGCAGCGTTGAAGAGTACAGAGACACAGATACGCAGTATTTT.

The count of this clone is one. V is TRBV6-1 and J is TRBJ2-2, with a tentative D call TRBD1 (5 bases). Trimming cost V 4 bases and J 5 bases, with 17 bases left between them. The germline V gene encodes CDR1 MNHNS and CDR2 SASEGT. The CDR3 length is 16 residues. The DNA for the CDR3 is TGTGCCAGCAGTGCCTCGAGGCAGGGCCGGACCGGGGAGCTGTTTTTT. Its protein product is CASSASRQGRTGELFF.

CDR3 bases: TGTGCCATCAGTGATCGGCAGGGGGTCTACAATGAGCAGTTCTTC. Its translation: CAISDRQGVYNEQFF. This chain links TRBV10-3 with TRBJ2-1, with 7 bases fitting TRBD1. This CDR3 comprises 15 residues. V gave up 3 bases and J gave up 3 bases; unmatched junction bases: 5. Germline CDR1 ENHRY, CDR2 SYGVKD.

This clone appeared a few times. V usage is TRBV3-1 (or the pseudogene TRBV3-2) and J usage is TRBJ2-7, with TRBD1 matching 8 bases. There are 14 residues in the CDR3. Germline CDR1 and CDR2: LGHDT and YNNKEL (reference sequence). V lost 5 bases to trimming and J lost 7 bases; unmatched junction nucleotides: 10. DNA for the CDR3: TGTGCCAGCAGCGGGGAGACAGGGGCGGGGGAGCAGTACTTC. Protein sequence: CASSGETGAGEQYF.

The chain combines TRBV7-3 with TRBJ1-6, with 8 bases aligning to TRBD1. CDR1 and CDR2 from the germline V gene are SGHTA and FQGTGA. CDR3 length equals 14 residues. With 4 bases clipped from V and 7 bases from J, the junction kept 3 bases outside the gene matches. CDR3 DNA sequence: TGTGCCAGCAGCTCAGGGGGCCTAAATTCACCCCTCCACTTT. Protein product: CASSSGGLNSPLHF.